The clone carrying this T cell receptor (beta chain) showed up many times. The study left out patients who had uncontrolled infection, other autoimmune disease, pregnancy or lactation. The sample comes from a study of T cells in Graves' hyperthyroidism and ophthalmopathy. V dropped 5 bases and J dropped 2 bases, with 12 bases sitting between them. The CDR3 totals 14 residues. Amplification of TCR beta CDR3 regions was performed using RNA transcripts as template. TCR CDR3 regions were first amplified by RT-PCR with HTBI primers. TCRdb re-called the multiplex PCR reads through MiXCR, storing one row per CDR3 protein. The sample includes about 590,000 distinct CDR3 sequences, approximately 15% seen only once; the top ten take around 7.3%.

The TCR originated in a woman in her 30s with Graves' hyperthyroidism. The chain has TRBV12-3 or TRBV12-4 and TRBJ2-5; D call uncertain. Material for sequencing was blood. CDR3 sequence reads: CASSRLHGQETQYF. The CDR3 DNA is TGTGCCAGCAGTAGGTTACATGGGCAAGAGACCCAGTACTTC.